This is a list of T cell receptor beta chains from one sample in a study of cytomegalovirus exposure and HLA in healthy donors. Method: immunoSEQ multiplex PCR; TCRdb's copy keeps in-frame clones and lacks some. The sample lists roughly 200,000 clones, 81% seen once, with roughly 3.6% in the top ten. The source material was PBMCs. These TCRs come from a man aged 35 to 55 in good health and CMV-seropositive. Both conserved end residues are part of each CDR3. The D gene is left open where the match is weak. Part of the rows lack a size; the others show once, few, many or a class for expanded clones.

CDR3 DNA: TGTGCCAGCAGTCCCCGGACAGGGCGGTCACCCCTCCACTTT
CDR3 protein: CASSPRTGRSPLHF
V gene: TRBV6-5
clone size: -
J gene: TRBJ1-6
D gene: TRBD1

CDR3 DNA: TGTGCCAGCAGGCCAACGTTGCGGGACACTGAAGCTTTCTTT
CDR3 protein: CASRPTLRDTEAFF
V gene: TRBV28
clone size: -
J gene: TRBJ1-1
D gene: -

CDR3 DNA: TGTGCCAGCAGTTTCTCTCTAGCGGTTCTCTCCTACGAGCAGTACTTC
CDR3 protein: CASSFSLAVLSYEQYF
V gene: TRBV28
clone size: -
J gene: TRBJ2-7
D gene: TRBD2

CDR3 DNA: TGTGCCAGCAGTTACCGACCGGGATTGGTGCAGTACTTC
CDR3 protein: CASSYRPGLVQYF
V gene: TRBV6-5
clone size: -
J gene: TRBJ2-7
D gene: -

CDR3 DNA: TGTGCCAGCAGACCACAGGGGATGGAGCAGTACTTC
CDR3 protein: CASRPQGMEQYF
V gene: TRBV7-9
clone size: -
J gene: TRBJ2-7
D gene: TRBD1

CDR3 DNA: TGTGCCAGCAGTGCAGGCTACCAAGAGACCCAGTACTTC
CDR3 protein: CASSAGYQETQYF
V gene: TRBV2
clone size: -
J gene: TRBJ2-5
D gene: -

CDR3 DNA: TGTGCCAGCAGCACACCTACAGCGAACACTGAAGCTTTCTTT
CDR3 protein: CASSTPTANTEAFF
V gene: TRBV7-9
clone size: few
J gene: TRBJ1-1
D gene: -

CDR3 DNA: TGTGCCAGCAGCTTAGCGTGGGGGGCCTACGAGCAGTACTTC
CDR3 protein: CASSLAWGAYEQYF
V gene: TRBV7-2
clone size: -
J gene: TRBJ2-7
D gene: -

CDR3 DNA: TGTGCCAGCAGTCTCGAGGGTGGGGGGAGTCAGCCCCAGCATTTT
CDR3 protein: CASSLEGGGSQPQHF
V gene: TRBV7-9
clone size: -
J gene: TRBJ1-5
D gene: -

CDR3 DNA: TGTGCCAGCTCACCACCGGGCAGTCTCTATGGCTACACCTTC
CDR3 protein: CASSPPGSLYGYTF
V gene: TRBV18
clone size: -
J gene: TRBJ1-2
D gene: -

CDR3 DNA: TGTGCCAGCAGTAAAACGGACAGTGTTAATTCACCCCTCCACTTT
CDR3 protein: CASSKTDSVNSPLHF
V gene: TRBV6-6
clone size: -
J gene: TRBJ1-6
D gene: -

CDR3 DNA: TGCAGTGCTCCAGGGGGTTATGGCTACACCTTC
CDR3 protein: CSAPGGYGYTF
V gene: TRBV20-1
clone size: -
J gene: TRBJ1-2
D gene: TRBD1

CDR3 DNA: TGTGCCAGCAGTCTCCCTAGCGGGTATCGCACAGATACGCAGTATTTT
CDR3 protein: CASSLPSGYRTDTQYF
V gene: TRBV28
clone size: -
J gene: TRBJ2-3
D gene: TRBD2

CDR3 DNA: TGTGCCACAATTAGAGAGACCCAGTACTTC
CDR3 protein: CATIRETQYF
V gene: TRBV7-8
clone size: -
J gene: TRBJ2-5
D gene: -

CDR3 DNA: TGTGCCACCACTGGGACTAGCGGGTACACCTCTGGGGCCAACGTCCTGACTTTC
CDR3 protein: CATTGTSGYTSGANVLTF
V gene: TRBV15
clone size: -
J gene: TRBJ2-6
D gene: TRBD2

CDR3 DNA: TGTGCCAGCAGCTTGGTAGGAGAACTTTCTGGGGCCAACGTCCTGACTTTC
CDR3 protein: CASSLVGELSGANVLTF
V gene: TRBV5-6
clone size: once
J gene: TRBJ2-6
D gene: -

CDR3 DNA: TGTGCCAGCAGCGTAGAACCTTCCCGGGGGGCGGCCTACAATGAGCAGTTCTTC
CDR3 protein: CASSVEPSRGAAYNEQFF
V gene: TRBV9
clone size: -
J gene: TRBJ2-1
D gene: -